A single sample gave rise to the 28 T cell receptor beta chains below, sequenced in a study of shared clonotypes between healthy human individuals. CD45RO-negative CD8 cells positively selected for CCR7 made up the naive population, which excluded terminally differentiated effector memory CD45RA+ cells. Repertoires were generated with immunoSEQ multiplex PCR, while TCRdb's copy carries only in-frame clones and drops some. The sample contains a few million clones, around 93% of which appear only once. Sequencing was performed on naive CD8+ T cells from PBMCs. Source of these receptors: a man younger than 35 in good health. Some clones in this sample may be carry-over from other donors' samples.

The chain links TRBV7-2 to TRBJ2-7; no clear D. Germline V gene data show CDR1 as SGHTA and CDR2 as FQGNSA. V was pared by 1 base and J by 2 bases, with 6 bases between. The CDR3 extends over 13 amino acids. The CDR3 loop reads CASSLGYTYEQYF. Written as DNA, the CDR3 is TGTGCCAGCAGCTTAGGATATACCTACGAGCAGTACTTC.

This chain links TRBV4-1 with TRBJ2-7; TRBD2 is a possible D gene (5 bases). This CDR3 contains 15 residues. CDR1 MGHRA and CDR2 YSYEKL come from the germline V gene. Deletions cut 0 bases from V and 1 base from J, with 10 bases between. The CDR3 DNA reads as TGCGCCAGCAGCCAAGACGGCCGCGGGTCCTACGAGCAGTACTTC. It yields the protein CASSQDGRGSYEQYF.

In regard to this clone: The identical CDR3 is also encoded by other nucleotide sequences in the sample. The chain uses TRBV5-4 and TRBJ2-1; D not certain. The germline V gene encodes CDR1 SGHNT and CDR2 YYREEE (reference sequence). CDR3 length: 12 residues. Trimming stripped 0 bases from V and 9 bases from J, with 7 bases between. CDR3 region: CASSLVSGEQFF. The DNA for the CDR3 is TGTGCCAGCAGCTTGGTGTCGGGTGAGCAGTTCTTC.

This clone has a handful of counts. The chain combines TRBV28 with TRBJ2-2; unclear D gene. There are 13 residues in the CDR3. CDR1 is MDHEN, CDR2 SYDVKM, per germline. Trimming shortened V by 3 bases and J by 6 bases, and 8 bases separated the two germline ends. CDR3 residues: CASSFMESGELFF. DNA of the CDR3: TGTGCCAGCAGTTTTATGGAATCCGGGGAGCTGTTTTTT.

This clone came up once. This CDR3 is CASSLGASNTEAFF. The CDR3 DNA sequence: TGTGCCAGCAGCTTGGGGGCGTCAAACACTGAAGCTTTCTTT. The V and J genes are TRBV7-6 and TRBJ1-1; tentative D call: TRBD1 (6 bases). Trimming removed 3 bases at V and 2 bases at J, with 10 bases between. This CDR3 is built from 14 residues. Germline V gene sequence: CDR1 SGHVS, CDR2 FNYEAQ.

The V gene is TRBV27, the J gene TRBJ2-7; 12 bases fit TRBD2. CDR3 length equals 15 residues. V lost 7 bases to trimming and J lost 2 bases; unmatched junction nucleotides: 6. The germline V gene encodes CDR1 MNHEY and CDR2 SMNVEV (reference sequence). The CDR3 is CASITWTSGTYEQYF. CDR3 sequence (DNA): TGTGCCAGCATTACCTGGACTAGCGGGACCTACGAGCAGTACTTC.

The chain uses TRBV27 and TRBJ2-7, with 8 nucleotides matching TRBD1. The J segment lost 6 bases and the V segment lost 5 bases, leaving 12 bases of the junction unmatched. This CDR3 spans 15 amino acids. Germline CDR1 is MNHEY and CDR2 is SMNVEV (reference sequence). The chain's CDR3 is CASSIDRTGSGEQYF. CDR3 sequence (DNA): TGTGCCAGCAGTATCGACAGGACAGGGTCGGGCGAGCAGTACTTC.

This chain joins TRBV14 and TRBJ1-1; D remains ambiguous. The CDR3 runs to 13 residues. Germline lookup yields CDR1 SGHDN and CDR2 FVKESK. V lost 5 bases and J 1 base, leaving 8 bases between the germline ends. The CDR3 spells CASSSRQNTEAFF. The CDR3 DNA follows: TGTGCCAGCAGCTCGAGACAGAACACTGAAGCTTTCTTT.

DNA for the CDR3: TGCGCCAGCAGCCAGCCACCCCTGGGGACGAGGGCCAACGTCCTGACTTTC. It yields the protein CASSQPPLGTRANVLTF. This rearrangement joins TRBV4-1 to TRBJ2-6; either TRBD1 or TRBD2 may fit D (5 bases each). V shed 3 bases and J shed 5 bases, with 17 bases lying between them. Per germline, CDR1 MGHRA and CDR2 YSYEKL. This CDR3 spans 17 amino acids.

Only one count was recorded for this clone. The rearrangement joins TRBV7-9 to TRBJ2-7, with a weak D call TRBD2 (5 bases). Germline CDR1 is SEHNR and CDR2 is FQNEAQ (reference sequence). The CDR3 has 16 amino acids. The V end lost 4 bases, the J end lost 1 base, and 17 bases lay between the germline ends. The CDR3 nucleotides read TGTGCCAGCAGCTCGATAGGTCGGGGTTTTTCCTACGAGCAGTACTTC. This codes for CASSSIGRGFSYEQYF.

This chain connects TRBV28 to TRBJ1-1; D remains ambiguous. V was clipped by 1 base and J by 5 bases, with 5 bases between them. Germline V gene data show CDR1 as MDHEN and CDR2 as SYDVKM. The CDR3 spans 12 residues. The CDR3 loop is CASSLFRTEAFF. The CDR3 region has the DNA TGTGCCAGCAGTTTATTTAGGACTGAAGCTTTCTTT. Filled out from reference TRBV28 and TRBJ1-1, the complete variable domain reads DVKVTQSSRYLVKRTGEKVFLECVQDMDHENMFWYRQDPGLGLRLIYFSYDVKMKEKGDIPEGYSVSREKKERFSLILESASTNQTSMYLCASSLFRTEAFFGQGTRLTVV.

The rearrangement uses TRBV30 and TRBJ2-2; D possibly matches TRBD1 or TRBD2 (6 bases each). Per germline, CDR1 GTSNPN and CDR2 SVGIG (reference sequence). There are 15 residues in the CDR3. Deletions cut 7 bases from V and 6 bases from J, with 21 bases between. The CDR3 protein is CASTGTAEGAGELFF. The CDR3 bases are TGTGCCTCAACCGGGACTGCAGAGGGGGCCGGGGAGCTGTTTTTT.

This clone showed up just a few times. The chain is built from TRBV19 and TRBJ2-2; D perhaps matches TRBD1 (8 bases). V was clipped by 7 bases and J by 4 bases, with 16 bases between them. CDR3 length equals 15 residues. From germline, CDR1 is LNHDA and CDR2 SQIVND (reference sequence). The CDR3: CASMDRAGVTGELFF. DNA for the CDR3: TGTGCCAGTATGGACAGGGCGGGGGTCACCGGGGAGCTGTTTTTT.

The rearrangement links TRBV28 to TRBJ2-5; TRBD1 aligns across 7 bases. With 5 bases clipped from V and 7 bases from J, the junction kept 10 bases outside the gene matches. The CDR3 is 14 residues long. Germline values: CDR1 MDHEN, CDR2 SYDVKM. The CDR3 DNA is TGTGCCAGCAGTACAAGGGACAGCGCGGTGACCCAGTACTTC. Amino acids: CASSTRDSAVTQYF.

V and J are TRBV7-9 and TRBJ2-7; 8 nucleotides agree with TRBD1. CDR1 and CDR2 from the germline V gene are SEHNR and FQNEAQ (reference sequence). This CDR3 has 15 residues. The J segment lost 1 base and the V segment lost 3 bases, leaving 5 bases of the junction unmatched. The CDR3 loop is CASSFLDRGSYEQYF. DNA for the CDR3: TGTGCCAGCAGCTTCCTCGACAGGGGATCCTACGAGCAGTACTTC.

This sequence joins TRBV27 and TRBJ2-7; a weak D match, TRBD2 (5 bases). The CDR3 is 15 amino acids. V was clipped by 1 base and J by 3 bases, with 13 bases between them. Germline V gene lookup returns CDR1 MNHEY and CDR2 SMNVEV (reference sequence). Here the CDR3 DNA reads TGTGCCAGCAGTTTATACGGGGTACTTGGCTACGAGCAGTACTTC. Translating gives CASSLYGVLGYEQYF.

This clone was seen a few times. Other nucleotide sequences from this sample produce the same CDR3. In DNA form, the CDR3 reads TGTGCCAGCAGCTTGGGGGACGAGCAGTACTTC. Amino acid sequence: CASSLGDEQYF. The chain carries TRBV5-6 and TRBJ2-7; D gene uncertain. CDR3 length: 11 residues. V lost 0 bases and J 5 bases, leaving 3 bases between the germline ends. CDR1 and CDR2 (germline): SGHDT, YYEEEE.

Turning to this clone: At the DNA level, this CDR3 is encoded by other sequences in the same sample as well. This chain uses TRBV7-9 with TRBJ2-1, with D possibly TRBD1 on 7 matching bases. V was pared by 3 bases and J by 6 bases, with 9 bases between. Germline V gives CDR1 SEHNR, CDR2 FQNEAQ (reference sequence). This CDR3 has 13 amino acids. This CDR3 is CASSFQGGNEQFF. The CDR3 DNA reads as TGTGCCAGCAGCTTCCAGGGGGGCAATGAGCAGTTCTTC. Full variable domain (missing parts from reference TRBV7-9 and TRBJ2-1): DTGVSQNPRHKITKRGQNVTFRCDPISEHNRLYWYRQTLGQGPEFLTYFQNEAQLEKSRLLSDRFSAERPKGSFSTLEIQRTEQGDSAMYLCASSFQGGNEQFFGPGTRLTVL.

In DNA, the CDR3 is TGTGCCAGCAGCGATGGTATCACTGAAGCTTTCTTT. This codes for CASSDGITEAFF. The chain uses TRBV9 and TRBJ1-1; D not resolved. The V and J ends lost 3 bases and 4 bases respectively, with 7 bases between them. The CDR3 sequence is 12 residues long. Germline CDR1 and CDR2: SGDLS and YYNGEE.

This clone was recorded a few times. The genes are TRBV12-1 and TRBJ1-1; TRBD1 is taken as the D call from the table, unchecked against the DNA. TRBV12-1 is a documented pseudogene. The CDR3 is 14 amino acids. The CDR3 coding sequence is TGTGCCAGCAGCTGCAGACAGTTGAGCACTGAAGCTTTCTTT. It codes for CASSCRQLSTEAFF.

The rearrangement links TRBV6-1 to TRBJ1-1; 7 bases line up with TRBD1. This CDR3 contains 14 residues. Germline-derived CDR1 and CDR2 are MNHNS and SASEGT. V shed 3 bases, J shed 6 bases, and the junction held 7 bases outside the gene matches. CDR3 region: CASSERGGISEAFF. The CDR3, as DNA: TGTGCCAGCAGTGAGAGAGGGGGCATTTCTGAAGCTTTCTTT.

This clone was observed a single time. The V and J genes are TRBV9 and TRBJ1-1; TRBD1 might be the D (6 bases). This CDR3 has 16 residues. Trimming pared 3 bases from V and 3 bases from J, leaving 18 bases between. The V gene's germline CDR1 is SGDLS and CDR2 YYNGEE. CDR3 region: CASSGSPGAPDTEAFF. CDR3 nucleotide sequence: TGTGCCAGCAGCGGCTCTCCGGGGGCCCCCGACACTGAAGCTTTCTTT.

This CDR3 is CSAEFTEGELFF. As DNA, the CDR3 is TGCAGCGCGGAATTCACGGAGGGGGAGCTGTTTTTT. The J gene is TRBJ2-2, the V gene TRBV29-1; no clear D. The CDR3 has 12 residues. Germline V gene lookup returns CDR1 SQVTM and CDR2 ANQGSEA. V was shortened by 7 bases and J by 8 bases, with 14 bases between the two germline ends.

The chain carries TRBV19 and TRBJ2-7, with D possibly being TRBD2 (7 bases). With 1 base removed from V and 3 bases from J, the gap between germline ends came to 13 bases. The CDR3 is made up of 15 amino acids. Germline CDR1 LNHDA, CDR2 SQIVND (reference sequence). The CDR3, as DNA: TGTGCCAGTAGTATAGTCGGGGGGCCCTACTACGAGCAGTACTTC. This sequence encodes CASSIVGGPYYEQYF.

The chain employs TRBV4-1 and TRBJ1-1; 9 nucleotides align to TRBD1. There are 15 residues in the CDR3. V dropped 0 bases and J dropped 4; count of bases not matched to a gene: 3. The V gene's germline CDR1 is MGHRA and CDR2 YSYEKL. This chain's CDR3 is CASSQDRTGVTEAFF. The DNA for the CDR3 is TGCGCCAGCAGCCAAGACAGGACAGGGGTCACTGAAGCTTTCTTT.

The chain has TRBV5-5 and TRBJ2-5; either TRBD1 or TRBD2 may fit D (5 bases each). V was trimmed by 1 base and J by 5 bases, leaving 9 bases between them. The V gene's germline CDR1 is SGHKS and CDR2 YYEKEE (reference sequence). The CDR3 runs 13 residues. Written as DNA, the CDR3 is TGTGCCAGCAGCTTGTGGGGGATTGAGACCCAGTACTTC. Its translation: CASSLWGIETQYF. Together with reference TRBV5-5 and TRBJ2-5, the CDR3 gives the full variable domain: DAGVTQSPTHLIKTRGQQVTLRCSPISGHKSVSWYQQVLGQGPQFIFQYYEKEERGRGNFPDRFSARQFPNYSSELNVNALLLGDSALYLCASSLWGIETQYFGPGTRLLVL.

About this clone: Additional DNA sequences in this sample encode the identical CDR3. This chain joins TRBV28 and TRBJ2-7; D tentatively reads TRBD1 or TRBD2 (5 bases each). V lost 4 bases and J 2 bases, leaving 12 bases between the germline ends. Per the germline V gene, CDR1 is MDHEN and CDR2 is SYDVKM. CDR3 length: 14 amino acids. CDR3 in DNA: TGTGCCAGCAGTTCGACCGGGACGACCTACGAGCAGTACTTC. This sequence encodes CASSSTGTTYEQYF.

This clone was counted once. The chain joins TRBV7-9 to TRBJ2-1; 9 nucleotides line up with TRBD1. The germline CDR1 and CDR2 sequences are SEHNR and FQNEAQ (reference sequence). Trimming cost V 5 bases and J 7 bases; bases outside gene matches: 6. The CDR3 covers 14 residues. The CDR3 DNA follows: TGTGCCAGCAGCGGGGGACAGGGTATTAATGAGCAGTTCTTC. This sequence encodes CASSGGQGINEQFF.